This TCR beta chain was identified in a study of early T cells in non-severe SARS-CoV-2 infection. Looking at the study overall: Whole-blood bulk RNA, unsorted, was sequenced, and chains were unpaired.

Individual cDNA molecules carried attached unique molecular identifiers. TCRdb passed the 5' RACE reads through MiXCR, listing each CDR3 protein once. This table holds about 59,000 distinct CDR3 sequences, 10% to 15% found once. The germline gives CDR1 SGHDT, CDR2 YYEEEE. The CDR3 runs 13 residues. Trimming removed 4 bases from V and 3 bases from J, with 10 bases in between. The V call is TRBV5-6, the J call TRBJ1-2; D not certain. This TCR came from an adult who was a healthcare worker with PCR-confirmed SARS-CoV-2 infection or an uninfected control (not recorded which). Sequencing used whole blood. The CDR3 bases are TGTGCCAGCAGCCGCCGGGAATACTATGGCTACACCTTC. It specifies CASSRREYYGYTF.